This T cell receptor (beta chain) appears in the sequencing data of a study of tumor-infiltrating lymphocytes in primary liver carcinoma. Study observations and caveats: Tumor-adjacent and tumor-blood pairs shared less of their repertoires than tumor region pairs shared.

The roughly 19-32 mg bulk tissue piece was not sorted before simultaneous RNA and DNA extraction. Tumor samples uniformly had over 90% viable tumor cells. About this clonotype: Its antigen is as yet unknown.

The CDR3 sequence is 12 residues long. The germline CDR1 and CDR2 sequences are SQVTM and ANQGSEA. The ends were cut back, 1 base at V and 9 bases at J, with 13 bases in the middle. The researchers produced TCR beta cDNA from 400 to 650 ng total RNA with a constant-region primer. Sequencing libraries for TCR beta derived from three nested multiplex PCR rounds that used slightly modified ARM-PCR. A C-beta reverse primer was combined with TRBV1-TRBV30 forward primers in the first two PCR rounds, and each round had about 10 cycles. TCRdb analysed the multiplex PCR reads with MiXCR anew, one entry per CDR3 protein. The table has 80,000 or so distinct CDR3 sequences, around 75% seen once.

The specimen sequenced was liver tumor tissue from sampling region 4. The sample's subset: tumor region T4, right-lateral pole. The chain uses TRBV29-1 and TRBJ2-7; D not certain. This clonotype was obtained from a woman aged 55 to 70 with primary liver carcinoma and hepatitis B virus infection. As DNA, the CDR3 is TGCAGCGTTGAAGGCTCCTTTGGCGTGCAGTACTTC. Its protein product is CSVEGSFGVQYF.